These 22 T cell receptor beta chains were sequenced from one sample in a study of cytomegalovirus exposure and HLA in healthy donors. Primers for the PCR totalled 60 Vbeta and 13 Jbeta. Measured with immunoSEQ multiplex PCR; TCRdb has only the in-frame clones, and not every one. The listing contains about 170,000 clones. Sequenced input: PBMCs. These receptors originate from a woman in her sixties in good health and CMV-seronegative.

The chain links TRBV7-2 to TRBJ1-2; D gene uncertain. Trimming shortened V by 8 bases and J by 3 bases, and 13 bases separated the two germline ends. This CDR3 contains 13 residues. Germline CDR1 SGHTA, CDR2 FQGNSA. CDR3 amino acids: CASPEGGDYGYTF. The CDR3 DNA sequence: TGTGCCAGCCCCGAGGGCGGCGACTATGGCTACACCTTC.

The chain joins TRBV18 to TRBJ1-3; no reliable D call. CDR1 is KGHSH, CDR2 LQKENI, per germline. V was trimmed by 6 bases and J by 2 bases, leaving 14 bases between them. The CDR3 totals 15 residues. The CDR3 sequence: CASSRGSGTGNTIYF. Here the CDR3 DNA reads TGTGCCAGCTCCCGCGGATCCGGTACTGGAAACACCATATATTTT.

The rearrangement links TRBV5-4 to TRBJ2-7; D possibly corresponds to TRBD1 (6 bases). This CDR3 is 14 amino acids long. The germline V gene encodes CDR1 SGHNT and CDR2 YYREEE (reference sequence). V lost 4 bases and J lost 4, with 15 bases in between. The CDR3 DNA reads as TGTGCCAGCAGCGTCACACAGGGATCATACGAGCAGTACTTC. Amino acids: CASSVTQGSYEQYF.

The V call is TRBV15, the J call TRBJ2-7; TRBD2 might be the D (5 bases). CDR1 is LNHNV, CDR2 YYDKDF, per germline (reference sequence). The CDR3 extends over 12 amino acids. V was shortened by 5 bases and J by 3 bases, with 8 bases between the two germline ends. CDR3 loop: CATSQRYYEQYF. Here the CDR3 DNA reads TGTGCCACCAGCCAGCGGTACTACGAGCAGTACTTC.

The chain employs TRBV18 and TRBJ1-6, with 9 positions matching TRBD1. The CDR3 length is 14 residues. V was clipped by 6 bases and J by 7 bases; unmatched bases: 4. Germline CDR1 and CDR2: KGHSH and LQKENI. The CDR3 is CASSATGGNSPLHF. The CDR3 region has the DNA TGTGCCAGCTCCGCCACAGGGGGCAATTCACCCCTCCACTTT.

V gene TRBV7-9 combines with J gene TRBJ1-1; D remains unclear. Looked up from germline, CDR1 is SEHNR and CDR2 is FQNEAQ (reference sequence). This CDR3 is 15 amino acids long. V was cut by 3 bases and J by 1 base, with 12 bases left in between. The CDR3 sequence: CASSFFLGQNTEAFF. In nucleotides, the CDR3 is TGTGCCAGCAGCTTCTTTCTGGGCCAGAACACTGAAGCTTTCTTT.

The chain links TRBV7-8 to TRBJ2-2; D gene ambiguous. CDR1 and CDR2 (germline): SGHVS, FQNEAQ. CDR3 size: 15 residues. V lost 0 bases to trimming and J lost 3 bases, with 8 bases between them. The CDR3 nucleotides read TGTGCCAGCAGCTTAGCGCTGGCCTACACCGGGGAGCTGTTTTTT. It codes for CASSLALAYTGELFF.

The CDR3 region is CASRAGPRNTGELFF. As DNA, the CDR3 is TGTGCCAGCAGGGCGGGACCCAGGAACACCGGGGAGCTGTTTTTT. The chain uses TRBV2 and TRBJ2-2, with D possibly matching TRBD2 (6 bases). The germline V gene encodes CDR1 SNHLY and CDR2 FYNNEI. The CDR3 loop spans 15 amino acids. Between the trimmed V and J ends, which lost 6 bases and 1 base, there was a span of 12 bases.

The V call is TRBV11-2, the J call TRBJ2-2; tentatively, D is TRBD1 (6 bases). Trimming shortened V by 5 bases and J by 5 bases, and 12 bases separated the two germline ends. Germline V gene lookup returns CDR1 SGHAT and CDR2 FQNNGV. The CDR3 consists of 14 residues. CDR3 DNA: TGTGCCAGCAGCCCGAGAGGGGGAACCGGGGAGCTGTTTTTT. This codes for CASSPRGGTGELFF.

This chain joins TRBV5-1 and TRBJ2-7; possible D gene TRBD2, 5 bases. This CDR3 has 15 residues. V lost 3 bases and J lost 4, with 17 bases in between. CDR1 and CDR2 (germline): SGHRS, YFSETQ. The CDR3 DNA sequence: TGCGCCAGCAGCTACGGGTCCGGGGATAGGTACGAGCAGTACTTC. It specifies CASSYGSGDRYEQYF. The entire variable domain, with the rest obtained from reference TRBV5-1 and TRBJ2-7, is as follows: KAGVTQTPRYLIKTRGQQVTLSCSPISGHRSVSWYQQTPGQGLQFLFEYFSETQRNKGNFPGRFSGRQFSNSRSEMNVSTLELGDSALYLCASSYGSGDRYEQYFGPGTRLTVT.

J is TRBJ1-2 and V is TRBV19, with D possibly matching TRBD1 (5 bases). The ends were cut back, 3 bases at V and 0 bases at J, with 11 bases in the middle. The CDR3 length is 15 residues. CDR1 and CDR2 from the germline V gene are LNHDA and SQIVND (reference sequence). This CDR3 is CASSIVQAANYGYTF. DNA for the CDR3: TGTGCCAGTAGTATTGTACAGGCGGCTAACTATGGCTACACCTTC.

This chain uses TRBV27 with TRBJ1-6; TRBD1 aligns across 7 bases. Per germline, CDR1 MNHEY and CDR2 SMNVEV (reference sequence). CDR3 size: 14 residues. J gave up 9 bases and V 6 bases, and 8 bases lay outside the gene matches. The CDR3 reads CASRLTGEVSPLHF. CDR3 DNA sequence: TGTGCCAGCAGACTAACAGGGGAAGTTTCACCCCTCCACTTT.

The chain uses TRBV5-4 and TRBJ1-5; a weak D match, TRBD1 (6 bases). The V end lost 0 bases, the J end lost 4 bases, and 17 bases lay between the germline ends. CDR3 length: 17 residues. Per the germline V gene, CDR1 is SGHNT and CDR2 is YYREEE (reference sequence). Here the CDR3 reads CASSLGAGAGGNQPQHF. As DNA, the CDR3 is TGTGCCAGCAGCTTGGGGGCAGGGGCAGGAGGTAATCAGCCCCAGCATTTT.

The V and J genes are TRBV30 and TRBJ1-1; TRBD1 aligns across 7 bases. Germline CDR1 reads GTSNPN; CDR2 reads SVGIG (reference sequence). CDR3 length: 12 residues. The J segment lost 4 bases and the V segment lost 3 bases, leaving 2 bases of the junction unmatched. The CDR3 protein is CAWRQGITEAFF. Written as DNA, the CDR3 is TGTGCCTGGAGACAGGGGATCACTGAAGCTTTCTTT.

The rearrangement joins TRBV9 to TRBJ2-1; D remains unclear. This CDR3 region has 12 residues. Deletions cut 2 bases from V and 3 bases from J, with 3 bases between. Germline values: CDR1 SGDLS, CDR2 YYNGEE. CDR3 residues: CASSVNYNEQFF. The DNA for the CDR3 is TGTGCCAGCAGCGTCAACTACAATGAGCAGTTCTTC.

The chain recombines TRBV19 with TRBJ2-5, with D hard to call. V lost 5 bases to trimming and J lost 1 base, with 11 bases between them. The CDR3 sequence is 14 residues long. From germline, CDR1 is LNHDA and CDR2 SQIVND (reference sequence). The CDR3 DNA follows: TGTGCCAGTAGTCCTCACCGACTCCAAGAGACCCAGTACTTC. Its translation is CASSPHRLQETQYF.

The V gene is TRBV7-3, the J gene TRBJ1-1; the D gene is possibly TRBD1 (5 bases). The CDR3 has 13 amino acids. In germline, CDR1 is SGHTA, CDR2 FQGTGA. V was trimmed by 6 bases and J by 5 bases, leaving 13 bases between them. CDR3: CASRWGGGTEAFF. The CDR3 coding sequence is TGTGCCAGCAGGTGGGGGGGAGGAACTGAAGCTTTCTTT.

This chain links TRBV7-9 with TRBJ2-1; 7 positions agree with TRBD1. Looked up from germline, CDR1 is SEHNR and CDR2 is FQNEAQ (reference sequence). This CDR3 has 15 residues. V was pared by 9 bases and J by 2 bases, with 10 bases of the junction left unmatched. The CDR3 here is CARKMTGRTYNEQFF. The DNA for the CDR3 is TGTGCCAGGAAGATGACAGGGAGAACCTACAATGAGCAGTTCTTC. Variable domain in full (rest from reference TRBV7-9 and TRBJ2-1): DTGVSQNPRHKITKRGQNVTFRCDPISEHNRLYWYRQTLGQGPEFLTYFQNEAQLEKSRLLSDRFSAERPKGSFSTLEIQRTEQGDSAMYLCARKMTGRTYNEQFFGPGTRLTVL.

The V and J genes are TRBV7-2 and TRBJ1-2; D remains unclear. Trimming left V 4 bases short and J 6 bases short, with 15 bases between. Germline CDR1 SGHTA, CDR2 FQGNSA. The CDR3 is 14 amino acids. CDR3 loop: CASSSYDAEHGYTF. CDR3 bases: TGTGCCAGCAGCTCGTACGACGCGGAACATGGCTACACCTTC.

The chain recombines TRBV10-3 with TRBJ2-2; maybe TRBD2 (6 bases). The germline V gene encodes CDR1 ENHRY and CDR2 SYGVKD. The CDR3 runs to 15 residues. V shed 5 bases and J shed 0 bases, with 10 bases lying between them. The DNA of the CDR3 is TGTGCCATCAGTAGTTCGGGGGCGAACACCGGGGAGCTGTTTTTT. It specifies CAISSSGANTGELFF.

The genes are TRBV2 and TRBJ2-5; possible D gene TRBD1, 6 bases. The CDR3 spans 15 residues. The V and J ends lost 4 bases and 3 bases respectively, with 15 bases between them. Looked up from germline, CDR1 is SNHLY and CDR2 is FYNNEI. This CDR3 reads CASSARGAGEETQYF. DNA of the CDR3: TGTGCCAGCAGTGCCAGGGGTGCCGGGGAAGAGACCCAGTACTTC.

This sequence joins TRBV4-1 and TRBJ2-7; TRBD2 is a possible D gene (7 bases). The CDR3 covers 14 residues. Germline V gene lookup returns CDR1 MGHRA and CDR2 YSYEKL. V gave up 0 bases and J gave up 7 bases, with 13 bases separating them. The CDR3 here is CASSQEGGAREQYF. As DNA, the CDR3 is TGCGCCAGCAGCCAAGAAGGGGGGGCGCGGGAGCAGTACTTC.